These 15 T cell receptor beta chains originate from one sample sequenced in a study of T cells after yellow fever vaccination. A single record per CDR3 protein comes from TCRdb applying MiXCR to the 5' RACE reads. The sample holds 610,000 or so distinct CDR3 sequences, 9% to 15% seen once. The sample here was PBMCs, taken on the day of the yellow fever booster vaccination. The origin of the receptors is a man aged 25 to 45 who received the YFV17D yellow fever vaccine.

This clonotype was observed a handful of times. The chain recombines TRBV7-2 with TRBJ2-7; D is ambiguous. The CDR3 loop spans 13 amino acids. V lost 5 bases to trimming and J lost 5 bases, with 13 bases between them. The V gene's germline CDR1 is SGHTA and CDR2 FQGNSA. The CDR3, as DNA: TGTGCCAGCAGCCCGGGTAACGTCAACGAGCAGTACTTC. This encodes CASSPGNVNEQYF.

The V call is TRBV4-1, the J call TRBJ2-7; D is undetermined. The germline V gene encodes CDR1 MGHRA and CDR2 YSYEKL. This CDR3 has 15 residues. V dropped 1 base and J dropped 5 bases, with 15 bases sitting between them. CDR3: CASSQVTGLRNEQYF. In nucleotides, the CDR3 is TGCGCCAGCAGCCAAGTGACCGGGCTACGCAACGAGCAGTACTTC.

This chain connects TRBV20-1 to TRBJ2-3; D not resolved. V was cut by 4 bases and J by 4 bases, with 6 bases left in between. The CDR3 covers 11 residues. CDR1 is DFQATT and CDR2 is SNEGSKA in the germline V gene (reference sequence). The CDR3 sequence is CSATRPDTQYF. Here the CDR3 DNA reads TGCAGTGCTACCCGCCCAGATACGCAGTATTTT.

This clonotype was seen more than once but under ten times. V is TRBV4-1 and J is TRBJ2-1; perhaps TRBD2 as D (6 bases). Germline lookup yields CDR1 MGHRA and CDR2 YSYEKL. Trimming removed 0 bases at V and 1 base at J, with 10 bases between. The CDR3 is 16 amino acids. CDR3 region: CASSQDGGISYNEQFF. In DNA form, the CDR3 reads TGCGCCAGCAGCCAAGATGGAGGGATTTCCTACAATGAGCAGTTCTTC.

The chain has TRBV7-3 and TRBJ2-1, with 7 bases fitting TRBD1. V was clipped by 3 bases and J by 5 bases; unmatched bases: 1. CDR3 length: 13 amino acids. Germline V gene sequence: CDR1 SGHTA, CDR2 FQGTGA. CDR3 loop: CASSFDRDNEQFF. Here the CDR3 DNA reads TGTGCCAGCAGCTTTGACAGGGACAATGAGCAGTTCTTC.

This clonotype has more than one count but fewer than ten. The chain is built from TRBV5-1 and TRBJ2-5; possibly TRBD2 for D (6 bases). Trimming removed 4 bases at V and 4 bases at J, with 17 bases between. This CDR3 spans 15 amino acids. Germline values: CDR1 SGHRS, CDR2 YFSETQ. This chain's CDR3 is CASSPRGLGRETQYF. DNA of the CDR3: TGCGCCAGCAGCCCTCGGGGGTTGGGTAGAGAGACCCAGTACTTC.

This clonotype was seen many times. The rearrangement links TRBV4-3 to TRBJ2-2, with D tentatively TRBD1 (5 bases). V was clipped by 0 bases and J by 2 bases, with 22 bases between them. Germline V gene data show CDR1 as LGHNA and CDR2 as YSLEER. This CDR3 region has 20 residues. Written as DNA, the CDR3 is TGCGCCAGCAGCCAAGAAGTGGCTTGGCAGGGATACGACAACACCGGGGAGCTGTTTTTT. Its protein product is CASSQEVAWQGYDNTGELFF.

The V gene is TRBV20-1, the J gene TRBJ2-1, with 7 bases fitting TRBD2. The CDR3 length is 15 residues. Germline V CDR1 and CDR2: DFQATT, SNEGSKA (reference sequence). Trimming cost V 1 base and J 2 bases; bases outside gene matches: 5. In nucleotides, the CDR3 is TGCAGTGCTAGAGTTCGGCTAGCGGCCTACAATGAGCAGTTCTTC. This codes for CSARVRLAAYNEQFF.

This clonotype was counted at least ten times. The J gene is TRBJ2-2, the V gene TRBV29-1; D perhaps matches TRBD1 (5 bases). Per the germline V gene, CDR1 is SQVTM and CDR2 is ANQGSEA. V lost 7 bases, J lost 6 bases, and 18 bases lay in between. CDR3 length: 14 amino acids. As DNA, the CDR3 is TGCAGCGCCTTAGAGGCAGGGCGCGCCGGGGAGCTGTTTTTT. Protein product: CSALEAGRAGELFF.

The chain has TRBV4-2 and TRBJ2-7, with a possible D match to TRBD2 (8 bases). Trimming removed 1 base from V and 0 bases from J, with 19 bases in between. Germline V gene sequence: CDR1 LGHNA, CDR2 YNFKEQ. The CDR3 is made up of 18 amino acids. CDR3 sequence: CASSQVQSSGTVSYEQYF. The CDR3 bases are TGTGCCAGCAGCCAAGTTCAAAGTAGCGGGACAGTCTCCTACGAGCAGTACTTC.

This rearrangement joins TRBV29-1 to TRBJ2-1; TRBD1 matches 8 bases. Germline CDR1 reads SQVTM; CDR2 reads ANQGSEA. V trimming: 5 bases; J trimming: 9 bases; junction bases outside the gene matches: 15. The CDR3 extends over 15 amino acids. CDR3 bases: TGCAGCGTTTTGGGACAGGAAGGAGATTACTCTGAGCAGTTCTTC. Protein: CSVLGQEGDYSEQFF.

This clonotype was counted a few times. This chain links TRBV30 with TRBJ2-7, with D perhaps matching TRBD2 (7 bases). V shed 5 bases and J shed 2 bases, with 13 bases lying between them. Germline V gene data show CDR1 as GTSNPN and CDR2 as SVGIG (reference sequence). The CDR3 loop spans 13 amino acids. The CDR3 region has the DNA TGTGCCTGGGGGAGGGGGGAAGCCTACGAGCAGTACTTC. As protein: CAWGRGEAYEQYF.

The rearrangement links TRBV29-1 to TRBJ1-2; maybe TRBD1 (5 bases). Germline assignment: CDR1 SQVTM and CDR2 ANQGSEA. Trimming shortened V by 6 bases and J by 3 bases, and 14 bases separated the two germline ends. The length of the CDR3 is 13 residues. CDR3 DNA sequence: TGCAGCGTGAGTAGCGACAGACACTATGGCTACACCTTC. Its protein is CSVSSDRHYGYTF.

The chain couples TRBV5-1 to TRBJ2-7; no clear D. Deletions cut 4 bases from V and 3 bases from J, with 17 bases between. The V gene's germline CDR1 is SGHRS and CDR2 YFSETQ. The CDR3 spans 15 residues. In nucleotides, the CDR3 is TGCGCCAGCAGCCTCCCAGGCTTACCGGACTACGAGCAGTACTTC. The encoded protein is CASSLPGLPDYEQYF.

For the CDR3, the DNA is TGTGCCAGCAGTGAATATGGGATACAGCTAGAGACCCAGTACTTC. As protein: CASSEYGIQLETQYF. V and J are TRBV25-1 and TRBJ2-5; no reliable D call. In germline, CDR1 is MGHDK, CDR2 SYGVNS. This CDR3 spans 15 amino acids. V lost 0 bases and J 4 bases, leaving 12 bases between the germline ends. The variable domain in full, completed from reference TRBV25-1 and TRBJ2-5, reads EADIYQTPRYLVIGTGKKITLECSQTMGHDKMYWYQQDPGMELHLIHYSYGVNSTEKGDLSSESTVSRIRTEHFPLTLESARPSHTSQYLCASSEYGIQLETQYFGPGTRLLVL.